This TCR beta chain derives from a study of response to subunit inactivated influenza vaccine. Whole-study findings and limits: It was suggested by the authors that few new T cells are recruited by each seasonal influenza vaccination.

This clonotype was recorded many times. What it binds is not known. Per germline, CDR1 SQVTM and CDR2 ANQGSEA. CDR3 length equals 12 residues. Losses at the gene ends were 6 bases for V and 8 bases for J; bases not matched to a gene: 6. Each CDR3 protein is one row after TCRdb ran MiXCR on the RT-PCR reads. The sample consists of some 500,000 distinct CDR3 sequences, about 25% of them appearing once. The material was CD4+ T cells sorted from PBMCs, obtained about 5 days after vaccination. The origin of this receptor is a man aged 50 or older who received an inactivated influenza vaccine. The V gene is TRBV29-1, the J gene TRBJ2-1; 8 positions agree with TRBD2. CDR3 amino acids: CSVAGLVDEQFF. The DNA for the CDR3 is TGCAGCGTCGCGGGACTAGTAGATGAGCAGTTCTTC.